This TCR beta chain derives from a study of blood T cell repertoires in COVID-19. Overall study context: The analysed material was cDNA or gDNA that came from T cells, B-cell-depleted T cells, or PBMCs.

Authors' analysis steps: Reference gene primer amplification yielded estimated nucleated cell counts. Sequencing used immunoSEQ multiplex PCR; TCRdb keeps in-frame clones, though not all of them. The V and J calls and the clone size are those of that table, but D and trimming were determined from the DNA. The sample yields fewer than 40,000 clones, around 88% seen once. Trimming removed 3 bases at V and 0 bases at J, with 10 bases between. The CDR3 length is 15 residues. Germline assignment: CDR1 KGHSH and CDR2 LQKENI. The sequenced material came from peripheral blood. The chain couples TRBV18 to TRBJ2-3, with D unclear. The sequence came from a woman in her 70s with active COVID-19. The CDR3 bases are TGTGCCAGCTCACCCCAGGCCAGAAGCACAGATACGCAGTATTTT. It translates to CASSPQARSTDTQYF.